The entry that follows covers one TCR beta chain sequence. Its binding antigen is unknown. No qualities accompany the bases; no much larger clone lies one base away. This sample is drawn from a study of OX40 agonist ivuxolimab in advanced cancers. Study-wide context: Ivuxolimab, which targeted the costimulatory receptor OX40 (CD134), was an agonistic, fully human IgG2 monoclonal antibody. Intravenous ivuxolimab was administered to patients every 2 weeks at six dose levels: 0.01, 0.1, 0.3, 1.5, 3 and 10 mg/kg. Of the approximately 50 dose-escalation patients, hepatocellular carcinoma was present in about 20, melanoma in approximately 15, renal cell carcinoma in 9 and head and neck cancer in 9. In the dose-escalation cohort, approximately 83% of patients were male, and the mean age was roughly 56 years with a range of roughly 20 to 85. Patients were allowed to have had prior anti-PD-1, anti-PD-L1 or anti-CTLA-4 therapy, and 40% to 45% of the dose-escalation patients had been treated with checkpoint inhibitors. Three dose-escalation patients achieved partial responses, one with hepatocellular carcinoma and two with cutaneous melanoma. The point of sequencing TCRbeta in the periphery was to test whether ivuxolimab changed TCR sequence diversity and drove clonal T-cell expansion. The paper covers the monotherapy dose-escalation part of the phase I ivuxolimab trial, which included N of about 51 patients.

Genomic DNA was isolated from the sorted cells so that the TCRbeta CDR3 region could be sequenced. The immunoSEQ Assay was used to sequence the TCRbeta CDR3 regions. TCRdb provides this immuneACCESS table in a form limited to in-frame rearrangements. Some clones are lacking; in checked studies, under half of them reflect an unresolved V gene, and why the rest are absent is not known. The sample table contains about 68,000 clones; only one count was recorded for about 89% of them. Around 1.9% of the sample lies in the top ten. On the study overall, not on this receptor specifically: Low levels of normalized T-cell clonal expansion were also seen in some patients who did not respond. In the 0.1-3.0 mg/kg groups, partial responders were among the patients with the lowest normalized peripheral clonal expansion, particularly in CD8+ T cells. After ivuxolimab, more expanded clones were found on average in CD8+ T cells than in CD4+ T cells. At doses from 0.1 to 3.0 mg/kg, clonal expansion was seen in both CD4+ and CD8+ blood T cells between baseline and week 6. The antigen specificity of the clonally expanded peripheral T cells was not determined.

The CDR3 goes from the cysteine to the phenylalanine over 13 residues. The DNA shown is the 39-base CDR3, in frame from base 1. CDR1 and CDR2 are drawn from the germline V gene: SGHNT, YENEEA. V is pared back by 6 bases and J by 1 base, with 9 bases lying between the germline termini. The trial excluded patients who had a history of autoimmune disease or who were on systemic immunosuppression. Peripheral blood for TCR sequencing was drawn from every dose cohort at baseline, at cycle 4 day 1 and at cycle 7 day 1. The samples were taken from a phase I, first-in-human, multicenter, open-label dose-escalation trial of ivuxolimab. Adults with locally advanced or metastatic melanoma, renal cell, hepatocellular, or head and neck squamous cell carcinoma were enrolled in the trial. Before TCR sequencing, CD4+ T cells and CD8+ T cells from peripheral blood were sorted into separate populations.

Sequenced here: CD4+ or CD8+ T cells sorted from blood, sampled in a trial of the OX40 agonist ivuxolimab. The origin of this receptor is an adult with an advanced solid tumor such as melanoma, head and neck, liver or kidney cancer. Recombination connected TRBV11-3 to TRBJ1-1; a tentative D call is TRBD1 (6 bases match). This receptor carries the CDR3 CASSLGGNTEAFF. The sequenced DNA is TGTGCCAGCAGTCTAGGGGGGAACACTGAAGCTTTCTTT.